Following are 21 T cell receptor beta chains from one sample sequenced in a study of a mutant IDH1 vaccine in newly diagnosed glioma. For these receptors, no antigen is known. Time point reported: week 5, during vaccination. The content of each vaccine dose was 300 ug of mutant IDH1 20-mer peptide, and topical imiquimod accompanied it. Method: immunoSEQ multiplex PCR; TCRdb's copy keeps in-frame clones and lacks some. This table has around 50,000 clones, just under 90% appearing once. The starting material was PBMCs, obtained from a glioma patient whose treatment included an IDH1 peptide vaccine. The receptors were sampled from a woman between 40 and 55 years old with glioma.

The CDR3: CASSWEGQTYNEQFF. CDR3 nucleotide sequence: TGTGCCAGCAGCTGGGAGGGACAGACTTACAATGAGCAGTTCTTC. The chain uses TRBV5-5 and TRBJ2-1; possibly TRBD1 or TRBD2 for D (7 bases each). The germline V gene encodes CDR1 SGHKS and CDR2 YYEKEE (reference sequence). This CDR3 has 15 amino acids. V was pared by 3 bases and J by 4 bases, with 14 bases between. The full variable domain, completed using reference TRBV5-5 and TRBJ2-1, is DAGVTQSPTHLIKTRGQQVTLRCSPISGHKSVSWYQQVLGQGPQFIFQYYEKEERGRGNFPDRFSARQFPNYSSELNVNALLLGDSALYLCASSWEGQTYNEQFFGPGTRLTVL.

J is TRBJ1-1 and V is TRBV19, with D perhaps matching TRBD1 (5 bases). Trimming shortened V by 10 bases and J by 1 base, and 13 bases separated the two germline ends. Germline V gives CDR1 LNHDA, CDR2 SQIVND (reference sequence). The CDR3 runs to 13 residues. DNA for the CDR3: TGTGCCATTAAGGGGCAACGGAACACTGAAGCTTTCTTT. Translated: CAIKGQRNTEAFF.

This clone was recorded only once. The chain is built from TRBV2 and TRBJ2-7; 10 nucleotides align to TRBD2. The CDR3 covers 14 residues. V gave up 7 bases and J gave up 2 bases; unmatched junction bases: 5. Germline CDR1 and CDR2: SNHLY and FYNNEI. The CDR3 loop reads CASTRLAGAYEQYF. The CDR3, as DNA: TGTGCCAGCACGCGACTAGCGGGTGCCTACGAGCAGTACTTC.

This clone was observed a few times. The V call is TRBV5-1, the J call TRBJ1-1; 12 bases align to TRBD1. The CDR3 length is 14 residues. V dropped 4 bases and J dropped 12; count of bases not matched to a gene: 10. Germline loops: CDR1 SGHRS, CDR2 YFSETQ. CDR3 loop: CASSPTGTGGATFF. The CDR3, as DNA: TGCGCCAGCAGCCCAACGGGGACAGGGGGCGCCACTTTCTTT.

The rearrangement uses TRBV2 and TRBJ2-5; D may match TRBD1 or TRBD2 (5 bases each). V was clipped by 8 bases and J by 5 bases, with 15 bases between them. The CDR3 has 13 residues. Per germline, CDR1 SNHLY and CDR2 FYNNEI. CDR3 residues: CASWRGVRETQYF. CDR3 coding DNA: TGTGCCAGCTGGCGAGGGGTACGGGAGACCCAGTACTTC. The variable domain in full, with the rest retrieved from reference TRBV2 and TRBJ2-5, is EPEVTQTPSHQVTQMGQEVILRCVPISNHLYFYWYRQILGQKVEFLVSFYNNEISEKSEIFDDQFSVERPDGSNFTLKIRSTKLEDSAMYFCASWRGVRETQYFGPGTRLLVL.

J is TRBJ2-5 and V is TRBV10-2; D call uncertain. In germline, CDR1 is WSHSY, CDR2 SAAADI. Trimming took 2 bases from V and 2 from J, leaving 9 bases between them. The CDR3 totals 14 residues. CDR3 loop: CASSEVRKQETQYF. The CDR3 nucleotides read TGCGCCAGCAGTGAGGTGCGGAAACAAGAGACCCAGTACTTC.

This chain joins TRBV6-1 and TRBJ2-7; tentatively, D is TRBD2 (6 bases). Trimming cost V 6 bases and J 2 bases, with 14 bases left between them. Germline CDR1 and CDR2: MNHNS and SASEGT. The CDR3 totals 14 residues. CDR3 nucleotide sequence: TGTGCCAGCAGCCGCGGGGACCCCGCCTACGAGCAGTACTTC. Translation: CASSRGDPAYEQYF.

The gene calls are TRBV5-1 and TRBJ2-7; a weak D match, TRBD2 (7 bases). Trimming cost V 4 bases and J 7 bases, with 18 bases left between them. Germline CDR1 and CDR2: SGHRS and YFSETQ. The CDR3 runs to 14 residues. The CDR3 region has the DNA TGCGCCAGCAGCCCCTCGGGGGGCCTCTGGGAGCAGTACTTC. Translating gives CASSPSGGLWEQYF.

V gene TRBV30 combines with J gene TRBJ2-1; D is ambiguous. V lost 7 bases and J lost 8, with 12 bases in between. The CDR3 has 11 amino acids. The germline V gene encodes CDR1 GTSNPN and CDR2 SVGIG (reference sequence). The CDR3: CASPGDYEQFF. In nucleotides, the CDR3 is TGTGCCTCCCCCGGAGACTATGAGCAGTTCTTC.

The chain recombines TRBV19 with TRBJ2-1; TRBD2 is a possible D gene (6 bases). The CDR3 is 15 residues long. Germline-derived CDR1 and CDR2 are LNHDA and SQIVND (reference sequence). The germline V and J ends were trimmed by 1 base and 4 bases, with 11 bases remaining between them. The CDR3 spells CASSIVPGEYNEQFF. CDR3 nucleotides: TGTGCCAGTAGTATAGTACCGGGAGAATACAATGAGCAGTTCTTC.

V gene TRBV7-8 combines with J gene TRBJ1-1; D might be TRBD1 (5 bases). The CDR3 contains 13 residues. Germline V gives CDR1 SGHVS, CDR2 FQNEAQ. The germline V and J ends were trimmed by 6 bases and 7 bases, with 15 bases remaining between them. The DNA for the CDR3 is TGTGCCAGCAGATACCAGGGAAAGGGTGAAGCTTTCTTT. The encoded protein is CASRYQGKGEAFF. Using reference TRBV7-8 and TRBJ1-1 for the parts outside the CDR3, the full variable domain is GAGVSQSPRYKVAKRGQDVALRCDPISGHVSLFWYQQALGQGPEFLTYFQNEAQLDKSGLPSDRFFAERPEGSVSTLKIQRTQQEDSAVYLCASRYQGKGEAFFGQGTRLTVV.

The chain employs TRBV5-3 and TRBJ1-2; TRBD1 matches at 7 bases. TRBV5-3 is assigned to the ORF class and has an uncertain function. The CDR3 covers 14 residues. The J segment lost 8 bases and the V segment lost 3 bases, leaving 10 bases of the junction unmatched. The CDR3 protein is CARSCGTVGEGYTF. The DNA of the CDR3 is TGTGCCAGAAGCTGTGGGACAGTGGGAGAGGGCTACACCTTC.

V gene TRBV5-1 combines with J gene TRBJ2-3; 7 bases agree with TRBD2. The CDR3 length is 18 residues. Germline V gives CDR1 SGHRS, CDR2 YFSETQ. V trimming: 1 base; J trimming: 2 bases; junction bases outside the gene matches: 13. The CDR3 sequence: CASSLKRWSSGLTDTQYF. The CDR3 DNA follows: TGCGCCAGCAGCTTGAAACGTTGGTCTAGCGGCCTCACAGATACGCAGTATTTT.

V and J are TRBV2 and TRBJ2-5; weak D call: TRBD1 (5 bases). Trimming took 4 bases from V and 5 from J, leaving 17 bases between them. Per the germline V gene, CDR1 is SNHLY and CDR2 is FYNNEI. The CDR3 contains 15 residues. The CDR3 is CASSVLWARVETQYF. CDR3 nucleotides: TGTGCCAGCAGTGTTCTTTGGGCCAGGGTGGAGACCCAGTACTTC.

The chain combines TRBV5-6 with TRBJ1-2; D may be TRBD1 (5 bases). This CDR3 comprises 17 residues. Germline loops: CDR1 SGHDT, CDR2 YYEEEE. Trimming removed 2 bases at V and 3 bases at J, with 20 bases between. CDR3 amino acids: CASSFRAGPSNDYGYTF. In nucleotides, the CDR3 is TGTGCCAGCAGCTTCAGGGCAGGCCCGTCGAATGACTATGGCTACACCTTC. The variable domain in full, with the rest retrieved from reference TRBV5-6 and TRBJ1-2, is DAGVTQSPTHLIKTRGQQVTLRCSPKSGHDTVSWYQQALGQGPQFIFQYYEEEERQRGNFPDRFSGHQFPNYSSELNVNALLLGDSALYLCASSFRAGPSNDYGYTFGSGTRLTVV.

V and J are TRBV2 and TRBJ2-2; 7 bases line up with TRBD1. The junction had 5 bases not matched to a gene; V was cut back by 1 base and J by 3 bases. This CDR3 contains 16 residues. CDR1 is SNHLY and CDR2 is FYNNEI in the germline V gene. CDR3 DNA sequence: TGTGCCAGCAGTGAAGTGGCAGGGGGTTACACCGGGGAGCTGTTTTTT. It specifies CASSEVAGGYTGELFF.

The V and J genes are TRBV6-4 and TRBJ2-1, with TRBD2 matching 12 bases. The J segment lost 9 bases and the V segment lost 2 bases, leaving 5 bases of the junction unmatched. This CDR3 has 15 amino acids. The V gene's germline CDR1 is MRHNA and CDR2 SNTAGT. The CDR3 DNA sequence: TGTGCCAGCAGTGACGAACTAGCGGGGGGAAGTGAGCAGTTCTTC. This encodes CASSDELAGGSEQFF.

CDR3 loop: CASSLNDDRDIQYF. Here the CDR3 DNA reads TGCGCCAGCAGCTTGAATGACGACCGGGACATTCAGTACTTC. The chain recombines TRBV5-1 with TRBJ2-4; D is uncertain. The CDR3 spans 14 residues. Germline CDR1 is SGHRS and CDR2 is YFSETQ. Trimming shortened V by 1 base and J by 8 bases, and 13 bases separated the two germline ends.

This chain joins TRBV7-2 and TRBJ2-3, with D perhaps TRBD1 (5 bases). The CDR3 contains 13 residues. Germline loops: CDR1 SGHTA, CDR2 FQGNSA. V lost 1 base and J 3 bases, leaving 5 bases between the germline ends. The CDR3: CASSLGQTDTQYF. DNA of the CDR3: TGTGCCAGCAGCTTAGGACAGACAGATACGCAGTATTTT.

The chain couples TRBV28 to TRBJ2-7; 7 bases match TRBD2. From germline, CDR1 is MDHEN and CDR2 SYDVKM. The CDR3 is made up of 14 amino acids. The ends lost 6 bases at V and 12 bases at J; junction bases unmatched: 17. The DNA for the CDR3 is TGTGCCAGCAGACCAAGCGGGGCGTCCTCACATGGGTACTTC. Protein sequence: CASRPSGASSHGYF. Full variable domain (missing parts from reference TRBV28 and TRBJ2-7): DVKVTQSSRYLVKRTGEKVFLECVQDMDHENMFWYRQDPGLGLRLIYFSYDVKMKEKGDIPEGYSVSREKKERFSLILESASTNQTSMYLCASRPSGASSHGYFGPGTRLTVT.

The V and J genes are TRBV6-5 and TRBJ1-5, with D possibly TRBD1 on 5 matching bases. Germline V gives CDR1 MNHEY, CDR2 SVGAGI. The CDR3 covers 15 residues. Trimming removed 5 bases from V and 7 bases from J, with 18 bases in between. CDR3 sequence reads: CASSPREGLGQPQHF. CDR3 sequence (DNA): TGTGCCAGCAGTCCCCGCGAGGGGCTGGGGCAGCCCCAGCATTTT.